The 25 T cell receptor beta chains below all came from one sample that was sequenced in a study of T cells in tuberculosis. Profiling relied on immunoSEQ multiplex PCR, and the TCRdb table lists in-frame clones only, not all of them. The table records 85,000 to 100,000 clones, roughly 90% of them present only once. Sorting used thawed, overnight-rested PBMC stained with anti-CD3, a viability dye and GMM-loaded CD1B tetramer. The lipid loaded on the CD1B tetramers was C32 glucose monomycolate from Rhodococcus equi. Sequencing was performed on CD1b-GMM tetramer-negative cells sorted from PBMCs. Source of these receptors: an adult woman with latent tuberculosis.

This clone has only a few counts. V and J are TRBV7-9 and TRBJ2-7, with 10 bases aligning to TRBD1. The CDR3 sequence is 12 residues long. Germline V gene lookup returns CDR1 SEHNR and CDR2 FQNEAQ (reference sequence). V was clipped by 6 bases and J by 7 bases; unmatched bases: 3. The CDR3 nucleotides read TGTGCCAGCAGACAGGACAGGGGGGAGCAGTACTTC. It codes for CASRQDRGEQYF.

A word on this clone: The junction does not match germline at one end; this may be a read error. The chain has TRBV7-7 and TRBJ2-2; possibly TRBD2 for D (5 bases). The germline V gene encodes CDR1 SSHAT and CDR2 FNYEAQ (reference sequence). The CDR3 has 14 amino acids. The CDR3 DNA is TGTGCTAGCAGCTTAGATGGAGGTGTCAGGGAGCTGTTTTTT. Its protein is CASSLDGGVRELFF.

The V call is TRBV11-2, the J call TRBJ2-5; 9 positions match TRBD1. The assigned J gene may be wrong: the sequence end matches TRBJ2-7 better. This CDR3 has 14 amino acids. The germline gives CDR1 SGHAT, CDR2 FQNNGV. The CDR3, as DNA: TGTGCCAGCAGCTTCGGGACAGGGAACTACGAGCAGTACTTC. Translation gives CASSFGTGNYEQYF.

The V gene is TRBV7-8, the J gene TRBJ2-3; 7 bases fit TRBD2. Germline V CDR1 and CDR2: SGHVS, FQNEAQ. CDR3 length equals 16 residues. V trimming: 1 base; J trimming: 3 bases; junction bases outside the gene matches: 7. CDR3 DNA: TGTGCCAGCAGCTTAGTGCGACGGGGGGTTACAGATACGCAGTATTTT. Translation: CASSLVRRGVTDTQYF. Filled out from reference TRBV7-8 and TRBJ2-3, the complete variable domain reads GAGVSQSPRYKVAKRGQDVALRCDPISGHVSLFWYQQALGQGPEFLTYFQNEAQLDKSGLPSDRFFAERPEGSVSTLKIQRTQQEDSAVYLCASSLVRRGVTDTQYFGPGTRLTVL.

The CDR3, as DNA: TGCGCCAGCAGCCAAGGGACTACCTACACAGATACGCAGTATTTT. It translates to CASSQGTTYTDTQYF. This chain connects TRBV4-1 to TRBJ2-3; TRBD2 is a possible D gene (6 bases). Germline lookup yields CDR1 MGHRA and CDR2 YSYEKL. CDR3 length: 15 residues. V was cut by 1 base and J by 2 bases, with 10 bases left in between.

The chain combines TRBV29-1 with TRBJ2-1, with a possible D match to TRBD1 (6 bases). The CDR3 is made up of 16 amino acids. V lost 4 bases to trimming and J lost 0 bases, with 16 bases between them. Germline V lookup: CDR1 SQVTM, CDR2 ANQGSEA. The CDR3 region is CSVAIGGASSYNEQFF. CDR3 DNA sequence: TGCAGCGTTGCAATTGGGGGCGCTAGCTCCTACAATGAGCAGTTCTTC.

The V and J genes are TRBV5-1 and TRBJ2-2; D may be TRBD1 (5 bases). V shed 0 bases and J shed 4 bases, with 10 bases lying between them. The CDR3 spans 15 residues. The germline V gene has CDR1 SGHRS and CDR2 YFSETQ. CDR3 region: CASSLEDSSTGELFF. CDR3 nucleotide sequence: TGCGCCAGCAGCTTGGAAGACAGCAGCACCGGGGAGCTGTTTTTT.

This chain links TRBV27 with TRBJ1-2; TRBD1 matches at 9 bases. The CDR3 sequence is 14 residues long. In germline, CDR1 is MNHEY, CDR2 SMNVEV (reference sequence). V was clipped by 6 bases and J by 2 bases; unmatched bases: 4. In DNA form, the CDR3 reads TGTGCCAGCAGAACAGGGGGCCGGAACTATGGCTACACCTTC. Translating gives CASRTGGRNYGYTF.

V gene TRBV7-9 combines with J gene TRBJ1-3; the D gene is possibly TRBD1 (6 bases). The CDR3 covers 18 residues. Trimming removed 1 base at V and 4 bases at J, with 20 bases between. Germline V CDR1 and CDR2: SEHNR, FQNEAQ (reference sequence). Written as DNA, the CDR3 is TGTGCCAGCAGCTTAGGCCAGCCCGGGGGGGCTTCAGGAAACACCATATATTTT. Translated, it gives CASSLGQPGGASGNTIYF.

The chain carries TRBV4-3 and TRBJ2-1; 11 nucleotides agree with TRBD2. The V gene end was trimmed by 3 bases and the J gene end by 5 bases; junction bases not matched to a gene: 6. The CDR3 covers 16 residues. From germline, CDR1 is LGHNA and CDR2 YSLEER. CDR3 in amino acids: CASSHFTSGGNNEQFF. The CDR3 nucleotides are TGCGCCAGCAGCCACTTCACTAGCGGGGGCAACAATGAGCAGTTCTTC.

The chain's CDR3 is CASSSTGTAHNEQFF. In nucleotides, the CDR3 is TGTGCCAGCAGTTCTACCGGGACAGCCCACAATGAGCAGTTCTTC. The chain uses TRBV13 and TRBJ2-1, with 7 bases that match TRBD1. CDR1 is PRHDT and CDR2 is FYEKMQ in the germline V gene (reference sequence). The CDR3 totals 15 residues. Germline trimming cut 6 bases from V and 5 bases from J; bases unmatched to any gene: 10.

V gene TRBV19 combines with J gene TRBJ1-2; 11 positions match TRBD1. From germline, CDR1 is LNHDA and CDR2 SQIVND (reference sequence). There are 16 residues in the CDR3. With 3 bases clipped from V and 4 bases from J, the junction kept 7 bases outside the gene matches. The CDR3 DNA sequence: TGTGCCAGTAGTATGGTCCTGGGACAGGGGGTCTATGGCTACACCTTC. Encoded protein: CASSMVLGQGVYGYTF.

This chain links TRBV5-6 with TRBJ2-1, with D tentatively TRBD2 (6 bases). CDR1 and CDR2 (germline): SGHDT, YYEEEE. Trimming removed 0 bases at V and 9 bases at J, with 7 bases between. This CDR3 is built from 12 residues. DNA for the CDR3: TGTGCCAGCAGCTTGGTGGGGGGTGAGCAGTTCTTC. Amino acid sequence: CASSLVGGEQFF.

The CDR3 loop is CATSRGAGRNLNEKLFF. In DNA, the CDR3 is TGTGCCACCAGCAGAGGGGCAGGGCGAAACCTTAATGAAAAACTGTTTTTT. The chain combines TRBV15 with TRBJ1-4; TRBD1 might be the D (5 bases). V gave up 1 base and J gave up 4 bases, with 16 bases separating them. The CDR3 length is 17 residues. The germline CDR1 and CDR2 sequences are LNHNV and YYDKDF (reference sequence).

J is TRBJ1-1 and V is TRBV7-3; D not certain. The CDR3 totals 13 residues. V was pared by 2 bases and J by 0 bases, with 4 bases between. Per the germline V gene, CDR1 is SGHTA and CDR2 is FQGTGA. The CDR3 spells CASSLQVNTEAFF. DNA for the CDR3: TGTGCCAGCAGCTTACAGGTGAACACTGAAGCTTTCTTT.

CDR3 sequence (DNA): TGTGCCAGCAGCCAAGGACCCTCCCCTAGCGGGGGTTTAGATACGCAGTATTTT. It codes for CASSQGPSPSGGLDTQYF. The chain links TRBV4-2 to TRBJ2-3; TRBD2 agrees at 10 bases. Germline V CDR1 and CDR2: LGHNA, YNFKEQ. Trimming removed 1 base from V and 5 bases from J; junction bases left unmatched: 12. CDR3 size: 18 residues.

This chain joins TRBV30 and TRBJ1-2; 9 nucleotides agree with TRBD1. CDR1 is GTSNPN and CDR2 is SVGIG in the germline V gene (reference sequence). The CDR3 runs 15 residues. J lost 0 bases, V lost 4 bases, and 6 bases had no gene match. The CDR3 region has the DNA TGTGCCTGGAAGAGGGACAGGGCTTCTAACTATGGCTACACCTTC. Its protein product is CAWKRDRASNYGYTF.

The chain employs TRBV5-5 and TRBJ2-1; 8 bases agree with TRBD1. This CDR3 comprises 15 residues. V lost 4 bases, J lost 5 bases, and 8 bases stayed unmatched. Germline V gives CDR1 SGHKS, CDR2 YYEKEE (reference sequence). DNA of the CDR3: TGTGCCAGCAGCAGGACAGGGTTCGCCCACAATGAGCAGTTCTTC. It specifies CASSRTGFAHNEQFF.

This chain uses TRBV6-5 with TRBJ1-3; the match to TRBD1 covers 7 bases. The V segment lost 4 bases and the J segment 5 bases; nucleotides outside the gene matches: 11. CDR3 length equals 16 residues. Germline values: CDR1 MNHEY, CDR2 SVGAGI. The CDR3 bases are TGTGCCAGCAGTTTGTTTGGCCAGGGGGAACGAAACACCATATATTTT. This encodes CASSLFGQGERNTIYF.

The CDR3: CASSPIGDRGYNEQFF. The CDR3 DNA reads TGTGCCAGCAGCCCAATAGGGGACAGGGGCTACAATGAGCAGTTCTTC. The rearrangement uses TRBV7-8 and TRBJ2-1; TRBD1 aligns across 10 bases. The V gene's germline CDR1 is SGHVS and CDR2 FQNEAQ. V shed 5 bases, J shed 3 bases, and the junction held 7 bases outside the gene matches. The CDR3 covers 16 residues.

Note on this clone: This sample also contains other DNA sequences that code for the same CDR3. The rearrangement links TRBV6-6 to TRBJ2-2; D is perhaps TRBD2 (6 bases). The germline V gene has CDR1 MNHNY and CDR2 SVGAGI (reference sequence). The germline V and J ends were trimmed by 0 bases and 7 bases, with 6 bases remaining between them. This CDR3 region has 13 residues. The CDR3 DNA reads TGTGCCAGCAGTTACTCGGAGGGCGGGGAGCTGTTTTTT. Its protein is CASSYSEGGELFF.

This sequence joins TRBV11-3 and TRBJ2-1, with D perhaps TRBD2 (6 bases). This CDR3 region has 14 residues. Trimming removed 1 base at V and 4 bases at J, with 8 bases between. In germline, CDR1 is SGHNT, CDR2 YENEEA. This CDR3 is CASSLAGAYNEQFF. DNA of the CDR3: TGTGCCAGCAGCTTAGCGGGAGCGTACAATGAGCAGTTCTTC. The whole variable domain, filled in from reference TRBV11-3 and TRBJ2-1, reads EAGVVQSPRYKIIEKKQPVAFWCNPISGHNTLYWYLQNLGQGPELLIRYENEEAVDDSQLPKDRFSAERLKGVDSTLKIQPAELGDSAVYLCASSLAGAYNEQFFGPGTRLTVL.

V and J are TRBV2 and TRBJ2-5; 7 bases line up with TRBD2. Trimming at V came to 3 bases and at J to 1 base, leaving 8 bases not matched to a gene. CDR3 size: 16 residues. CDR1 is SNHLY, CDR2 FYNNEI, per germline. This CDR3 is CASSDGQRLAQETQYF. CDR3 bases: TGTGCCAGCAGTGATGGCCAAAGACTAGCCCAAGAGACCCAGTACTTC.

The chain carries TRBV21-1 and TRBJ1-1; TRBD1 was called by the table and not checked on the DNA. TRBV21-1 is a documented pseudogene. This CDR3 contains 16 residues. CDR3 sequence (DNA): TGTGCCAGCAGAAAAAGGAAGGGGTGGCCGAACACTGAAGCTTTCTTT. Its protein is CASRKRKGWPNTEAFF.

V usage is TRBV5-1 and J usage is TRBJ2-5, with 14 bases fitting TRBD2. Germline V gives CDR1 SGHRS, CDR2 YFSETQ. The CDR3 length is 16 residues. Trimming cost V 4 bases and J 5 bases; bases outside gene matches: 7. CDR3 loop: CASSLGLAGGFETQYF. The CDR3 region has the DNA TGCGCCAGCAGCCTAGGACTAGCGGGGGGTTTTGAGACCCAGTACTTC.